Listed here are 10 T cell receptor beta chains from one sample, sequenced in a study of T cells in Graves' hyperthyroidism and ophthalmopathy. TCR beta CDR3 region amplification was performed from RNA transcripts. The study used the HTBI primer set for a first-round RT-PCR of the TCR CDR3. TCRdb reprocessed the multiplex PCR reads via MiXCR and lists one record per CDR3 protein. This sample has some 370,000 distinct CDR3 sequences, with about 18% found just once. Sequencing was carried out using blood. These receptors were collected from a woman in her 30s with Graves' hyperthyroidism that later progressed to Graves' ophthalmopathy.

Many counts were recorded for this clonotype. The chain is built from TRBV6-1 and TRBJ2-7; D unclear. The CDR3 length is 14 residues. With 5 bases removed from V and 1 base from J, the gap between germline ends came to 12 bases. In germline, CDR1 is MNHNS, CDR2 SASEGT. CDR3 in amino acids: CASSNLGKSYEQYF. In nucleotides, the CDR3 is TGTGCCAGCAGTAACCTCGGCAAGTCCTACGAGCAGTACTTC.

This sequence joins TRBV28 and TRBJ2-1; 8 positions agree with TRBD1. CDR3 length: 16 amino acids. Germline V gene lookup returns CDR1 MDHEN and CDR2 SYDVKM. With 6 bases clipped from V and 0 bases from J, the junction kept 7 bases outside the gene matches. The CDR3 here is CASSPDRAISYNEQFF. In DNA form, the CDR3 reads TGTGCCAGCAGCCCGGACAGGGCTATCTCCTACAATGAGCAGTTCTTC.

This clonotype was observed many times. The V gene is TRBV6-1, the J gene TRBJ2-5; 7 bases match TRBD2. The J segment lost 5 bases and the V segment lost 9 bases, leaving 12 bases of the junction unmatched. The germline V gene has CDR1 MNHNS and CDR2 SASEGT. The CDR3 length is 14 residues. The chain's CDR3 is CASSLAHGEETQYF. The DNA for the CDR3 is TGTGCCAGTTCACTAGCGCATGGGGAGGAGACCCAGTACTTC.

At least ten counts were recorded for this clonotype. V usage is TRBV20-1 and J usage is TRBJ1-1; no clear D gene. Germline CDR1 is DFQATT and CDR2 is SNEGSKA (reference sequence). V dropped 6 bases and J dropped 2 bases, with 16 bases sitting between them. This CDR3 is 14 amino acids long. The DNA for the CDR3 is TGCAGTGCCCCGACTTTCCTAGTAAACACTGAAGCTTTCTTT. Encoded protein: CSAPTFLVNTEAFF.

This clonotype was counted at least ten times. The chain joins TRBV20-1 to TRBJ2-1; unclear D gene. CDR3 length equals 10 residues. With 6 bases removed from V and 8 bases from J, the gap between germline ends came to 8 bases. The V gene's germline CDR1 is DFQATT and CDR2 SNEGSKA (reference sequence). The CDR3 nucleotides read TGCAGTGCCCTCCTGGATGAGCAGTTCTTC. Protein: CSALLDEQFF.

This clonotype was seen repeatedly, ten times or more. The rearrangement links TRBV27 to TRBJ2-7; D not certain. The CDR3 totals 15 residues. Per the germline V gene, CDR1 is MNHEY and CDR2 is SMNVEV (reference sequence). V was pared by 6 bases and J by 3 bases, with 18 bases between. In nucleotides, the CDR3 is TGTGCCAGCAGCCCCGACTCACACATGGGCTACGAGCAGTACTTC. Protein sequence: CASSPDSHMGYEQYF.

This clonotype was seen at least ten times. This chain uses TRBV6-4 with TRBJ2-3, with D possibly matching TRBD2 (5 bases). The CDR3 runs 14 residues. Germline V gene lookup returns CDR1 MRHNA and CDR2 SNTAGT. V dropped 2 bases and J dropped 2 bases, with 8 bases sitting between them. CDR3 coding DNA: TGTGCCAGCAGTGACGGGAGACACACAGATACGCAGTATTTT. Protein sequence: CASSDGRHTDTQYF.

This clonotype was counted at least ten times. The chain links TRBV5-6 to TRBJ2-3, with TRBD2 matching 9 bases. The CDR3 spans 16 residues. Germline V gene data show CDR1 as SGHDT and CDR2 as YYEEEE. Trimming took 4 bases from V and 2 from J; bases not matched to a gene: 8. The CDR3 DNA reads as TGTGCCAGCAGCCCACCGGGACTAGCACACACAGATACGCAGTATTTT. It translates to CASSPPGLAHTDTQYF.

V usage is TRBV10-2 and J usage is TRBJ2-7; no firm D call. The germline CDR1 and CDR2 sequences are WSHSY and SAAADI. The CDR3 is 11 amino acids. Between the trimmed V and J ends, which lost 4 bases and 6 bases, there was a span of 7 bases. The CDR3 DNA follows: TGCGCCAGCAGTGGGGGTGGCGAGCAGTACTTC. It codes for CASSGGGEQYF.

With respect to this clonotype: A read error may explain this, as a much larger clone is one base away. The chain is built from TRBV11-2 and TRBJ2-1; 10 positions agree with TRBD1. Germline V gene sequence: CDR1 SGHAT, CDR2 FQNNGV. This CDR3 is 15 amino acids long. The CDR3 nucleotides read TGTGCCGGCAGCTCTGACAGGGGGCTCTACAATGAGCAGTTCTTC. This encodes CAGSSDRGLYNEQFF.